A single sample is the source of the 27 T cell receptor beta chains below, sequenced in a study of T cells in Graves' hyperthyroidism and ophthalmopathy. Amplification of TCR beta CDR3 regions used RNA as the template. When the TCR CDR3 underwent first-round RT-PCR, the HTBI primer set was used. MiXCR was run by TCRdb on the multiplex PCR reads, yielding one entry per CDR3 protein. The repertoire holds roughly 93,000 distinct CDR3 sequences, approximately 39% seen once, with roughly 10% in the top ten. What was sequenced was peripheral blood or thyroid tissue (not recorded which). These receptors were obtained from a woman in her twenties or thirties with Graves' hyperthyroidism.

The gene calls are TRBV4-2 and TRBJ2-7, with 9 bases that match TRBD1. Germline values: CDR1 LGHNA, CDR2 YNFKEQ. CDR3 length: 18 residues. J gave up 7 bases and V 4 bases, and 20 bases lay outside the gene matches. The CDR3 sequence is CASSRRTGAVVEAGEQYF. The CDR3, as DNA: TGTGCCAGCAGCCGTAGGACAGGGGCGGTAGTGGAAGCCGGGGAGCAGTACTTC.

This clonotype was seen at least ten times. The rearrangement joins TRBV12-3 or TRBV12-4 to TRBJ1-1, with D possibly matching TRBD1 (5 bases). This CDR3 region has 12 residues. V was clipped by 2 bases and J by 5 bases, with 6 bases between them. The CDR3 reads CASSLRGTEAFF. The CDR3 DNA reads TGTGCCAGCAGTTTACGGGGGACTGAAGCTTTCTTT.

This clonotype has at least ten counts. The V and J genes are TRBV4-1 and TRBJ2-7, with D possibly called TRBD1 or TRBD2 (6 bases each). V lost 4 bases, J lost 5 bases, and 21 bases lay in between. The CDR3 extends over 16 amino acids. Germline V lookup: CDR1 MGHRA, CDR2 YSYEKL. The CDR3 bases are TGCGCCAGCAGCCGGACCCTTGAGGGGGGAGGCCACGAGCAGTACTTC. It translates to CASSRTLEGGGHEQYF.

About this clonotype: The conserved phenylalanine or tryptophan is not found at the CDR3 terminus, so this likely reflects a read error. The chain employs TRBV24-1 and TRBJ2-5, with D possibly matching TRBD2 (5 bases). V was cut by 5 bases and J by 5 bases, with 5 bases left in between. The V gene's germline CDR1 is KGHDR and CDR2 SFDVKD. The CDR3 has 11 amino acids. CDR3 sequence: CATSAGETQYL. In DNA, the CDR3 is TGTGCCACCAGTGCGGGGGAGACCCAGTACCTC.

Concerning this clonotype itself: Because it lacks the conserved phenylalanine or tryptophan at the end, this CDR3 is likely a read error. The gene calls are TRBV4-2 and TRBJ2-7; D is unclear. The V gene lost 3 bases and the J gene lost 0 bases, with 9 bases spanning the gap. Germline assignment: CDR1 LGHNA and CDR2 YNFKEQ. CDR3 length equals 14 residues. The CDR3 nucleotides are TGTGCCAGCAGCCAGGAACAGAGCTCCTACGAGCAGTACCTC. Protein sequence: CASSQEQSSYEQYL.

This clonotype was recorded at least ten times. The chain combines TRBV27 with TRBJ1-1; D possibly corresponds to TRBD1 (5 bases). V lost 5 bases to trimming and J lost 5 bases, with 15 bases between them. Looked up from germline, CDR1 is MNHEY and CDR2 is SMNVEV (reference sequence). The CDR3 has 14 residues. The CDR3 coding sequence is TGTGCCAGCAGTGGAGTAGGGGCCGTAACTGAAGCTTTCTTT. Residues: CASSGVGAVTEAFF.

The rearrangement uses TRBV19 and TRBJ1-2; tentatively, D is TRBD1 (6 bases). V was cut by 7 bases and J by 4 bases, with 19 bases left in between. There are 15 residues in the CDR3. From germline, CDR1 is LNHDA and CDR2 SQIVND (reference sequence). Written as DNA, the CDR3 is TGTGCCAGTACTCATGGGGCAGGGGAGGGCTATGGCTACACCTTC. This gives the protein CASTHGAGEGYGYTF.

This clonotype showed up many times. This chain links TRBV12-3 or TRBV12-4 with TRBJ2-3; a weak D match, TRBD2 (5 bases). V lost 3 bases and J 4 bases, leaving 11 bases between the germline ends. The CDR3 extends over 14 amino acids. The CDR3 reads CASSFGGPADTQYF. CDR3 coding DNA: TGTGCCAGCAGTTTCGGAGGACCCGCAGATACGCAGTATTTT.

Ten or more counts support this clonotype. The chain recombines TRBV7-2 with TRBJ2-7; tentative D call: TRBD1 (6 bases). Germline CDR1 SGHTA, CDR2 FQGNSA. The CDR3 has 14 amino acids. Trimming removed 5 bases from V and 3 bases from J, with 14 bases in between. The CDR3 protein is CASSLRQADYEQYF. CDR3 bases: TGTGCCAGCAGCCTCCGACAGGCAGACTACGAGCAGTACTTC.

CDR3 sequence: CASSYDPPLTGNTGELFF. The DNA for the CDR3 is TGTGCCAGCAGTTACGACCCCCCGTTAACTGGAAACACCGGGGAGCTGTTTTTT. The chain couples TRBV6-5 to TRBJ2-2; D not certain. The CDR3 length is 18 residues. Germline V CDR1 and CDR2: MNHEY, SVGAGI. With 2 bases removed from V and 2 bases from J, the gap between germline ends came to 18 bases.

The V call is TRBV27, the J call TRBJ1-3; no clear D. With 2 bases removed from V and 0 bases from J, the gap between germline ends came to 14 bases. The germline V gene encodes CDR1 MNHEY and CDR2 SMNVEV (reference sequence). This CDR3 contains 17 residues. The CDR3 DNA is TGTGCCAGCAGTTTAAGGTGGGAGACCGTCTCTGGAAACACCATATATTTT. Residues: CASSLRWETVSGNTIYF.

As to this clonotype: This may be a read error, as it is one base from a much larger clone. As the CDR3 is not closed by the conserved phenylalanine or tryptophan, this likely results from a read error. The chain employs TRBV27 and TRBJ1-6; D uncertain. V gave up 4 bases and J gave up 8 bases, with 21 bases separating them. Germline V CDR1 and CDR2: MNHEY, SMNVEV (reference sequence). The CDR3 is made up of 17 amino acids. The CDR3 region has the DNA TGTGCCAGCAGTTCCACTCCGAGTTCGATACTACATTCACCCCTCCACTCT. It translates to CASSSTPSSILHSPLHS.

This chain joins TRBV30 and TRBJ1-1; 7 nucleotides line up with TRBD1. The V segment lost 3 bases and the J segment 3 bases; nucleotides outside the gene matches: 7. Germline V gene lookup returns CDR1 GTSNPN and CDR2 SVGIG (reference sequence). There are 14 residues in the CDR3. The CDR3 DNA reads TGTGCCTGGAGGCTTGACAGGGCGTACACTGAAGCTTTCTTT. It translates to CAWRLDRAYTEAFF. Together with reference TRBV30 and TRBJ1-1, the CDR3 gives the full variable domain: SQTIHQWPATLVQPVGSPLSLECTVEGTSNPNLYWYRQAAGRGLQLLFYSVGIGQISSEVPQNLSASRPQDRQFILSSKKLLLSDSGFYLCAWRLDRAYTEAFFGQGTRLTVV.

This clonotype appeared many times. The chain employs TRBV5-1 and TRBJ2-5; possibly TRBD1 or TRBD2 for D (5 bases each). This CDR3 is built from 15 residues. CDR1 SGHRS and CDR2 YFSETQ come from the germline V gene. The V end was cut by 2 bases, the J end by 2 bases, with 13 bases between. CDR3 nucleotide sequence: TGCGCCAGCAGCTTCGGGGACGTTCGGCAAGAGACCCAGTACTTC. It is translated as CASSFGDVRQETQYF.

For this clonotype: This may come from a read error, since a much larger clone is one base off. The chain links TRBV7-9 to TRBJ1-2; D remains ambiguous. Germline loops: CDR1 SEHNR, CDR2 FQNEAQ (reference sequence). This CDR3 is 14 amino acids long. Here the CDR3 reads CANSLAGINYGYTF. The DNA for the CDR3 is TGTGCCAACAGCCTGGCCGGGATTAACTATGGCTACACCTTC.

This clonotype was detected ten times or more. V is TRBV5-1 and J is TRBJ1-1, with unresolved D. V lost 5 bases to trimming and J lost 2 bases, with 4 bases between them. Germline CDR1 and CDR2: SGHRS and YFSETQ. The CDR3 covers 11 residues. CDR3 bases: TGCGCCAGCAGTACTAACACTGAAGCTTTCTTT. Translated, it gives CASSTNTEAFF.

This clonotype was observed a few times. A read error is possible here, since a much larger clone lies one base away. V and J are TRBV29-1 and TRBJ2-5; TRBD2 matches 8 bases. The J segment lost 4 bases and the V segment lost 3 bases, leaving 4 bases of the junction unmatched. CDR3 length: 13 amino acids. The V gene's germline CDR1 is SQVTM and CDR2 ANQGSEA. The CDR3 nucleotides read TGCAGCGTTGACGGGGGGGGAGGAGAGACCCAGTACTTC. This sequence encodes CSVDGGGGETQYF.

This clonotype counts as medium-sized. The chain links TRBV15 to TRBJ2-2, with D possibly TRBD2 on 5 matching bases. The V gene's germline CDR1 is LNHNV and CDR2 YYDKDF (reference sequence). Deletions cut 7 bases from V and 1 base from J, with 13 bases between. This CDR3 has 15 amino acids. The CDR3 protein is CATKEGWRNTGELFF. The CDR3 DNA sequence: TGTGCCACCAAAGAGGGTTGGCGGAACACCGGGGAGCTGTTTTTT.

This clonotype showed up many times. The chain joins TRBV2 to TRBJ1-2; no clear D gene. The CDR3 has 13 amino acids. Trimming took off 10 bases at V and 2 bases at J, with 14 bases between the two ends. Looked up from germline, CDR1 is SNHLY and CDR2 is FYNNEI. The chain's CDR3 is CATNYGRNYGYTF. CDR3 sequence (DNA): TGTGCCACCAACTACGGGAGGAACTATGGCTACACCTTC.

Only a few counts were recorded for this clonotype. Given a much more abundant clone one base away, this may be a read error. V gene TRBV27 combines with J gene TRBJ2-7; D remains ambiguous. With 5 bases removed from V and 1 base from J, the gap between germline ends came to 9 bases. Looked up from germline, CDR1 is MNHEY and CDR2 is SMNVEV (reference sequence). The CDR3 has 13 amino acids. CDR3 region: CASSLRESYEQYV. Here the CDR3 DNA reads TGTGCCAGCAGTCTCAGAGAGTCCTACGAGCAGTACGTC.

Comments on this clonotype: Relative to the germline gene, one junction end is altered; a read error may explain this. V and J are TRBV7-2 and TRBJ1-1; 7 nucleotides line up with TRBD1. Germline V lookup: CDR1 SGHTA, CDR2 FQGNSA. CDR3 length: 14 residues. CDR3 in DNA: TGTGCCAGCAGTTTAAGTACGACAGGGCCTGAAGCTTTATTT. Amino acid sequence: CASSLSTTGPEALF.

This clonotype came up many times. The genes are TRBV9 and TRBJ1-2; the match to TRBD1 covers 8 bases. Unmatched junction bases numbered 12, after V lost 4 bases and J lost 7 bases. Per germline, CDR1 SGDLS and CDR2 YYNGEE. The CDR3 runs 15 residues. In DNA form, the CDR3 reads TGTGCCAGCAGCCCCCTCGAGGACAGGGTGCGTGGCTACACCTTC. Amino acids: CASSPLEDRVRGYTF.

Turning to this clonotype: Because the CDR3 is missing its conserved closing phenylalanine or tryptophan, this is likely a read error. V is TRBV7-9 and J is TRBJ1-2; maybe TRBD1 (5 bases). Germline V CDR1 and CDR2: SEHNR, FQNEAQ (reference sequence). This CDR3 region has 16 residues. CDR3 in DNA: TGCGCCAGCAGCTTTACGGGACGGGAACTTAACTATGGCTACACCTCC. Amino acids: CASSFTGRELNYGYTS.

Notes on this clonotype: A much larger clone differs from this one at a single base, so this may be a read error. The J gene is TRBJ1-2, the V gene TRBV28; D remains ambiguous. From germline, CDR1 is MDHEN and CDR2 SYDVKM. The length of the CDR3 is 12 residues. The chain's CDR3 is CASCAMNYSYTF. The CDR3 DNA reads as TGTGCCAGCTGTGCCATGAACTATAGCTACACCTTC.

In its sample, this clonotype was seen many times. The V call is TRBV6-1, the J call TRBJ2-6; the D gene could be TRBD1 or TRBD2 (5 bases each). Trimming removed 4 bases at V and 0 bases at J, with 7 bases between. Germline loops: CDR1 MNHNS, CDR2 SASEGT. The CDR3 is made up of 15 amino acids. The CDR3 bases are TGTGCCAGCAGTGGGGGGAGCTCTGGGGCCAACGTCCTGACTTTC. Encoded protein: CASSGGSSGANVLTF.

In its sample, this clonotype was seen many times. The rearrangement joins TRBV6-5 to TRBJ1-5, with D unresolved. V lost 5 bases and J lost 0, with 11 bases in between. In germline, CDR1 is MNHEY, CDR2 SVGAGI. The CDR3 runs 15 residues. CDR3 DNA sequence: TGTGCCAGCAGTACCGACGGCTATAGCAATCAGCCCCAGCATTTT. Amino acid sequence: CASSTDGYSNQPQHF.

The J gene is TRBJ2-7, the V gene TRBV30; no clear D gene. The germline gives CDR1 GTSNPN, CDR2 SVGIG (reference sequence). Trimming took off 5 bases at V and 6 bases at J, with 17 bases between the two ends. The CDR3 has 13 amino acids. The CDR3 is CAWGPSNRGEQYF. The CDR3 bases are TGTGCCTGGGGTCCCTCCAACAGAGGCGAGCAGTACTTC.